Included here is one TCR beta chain sequence, with context. This sample was taken from a study of blood T cell repertoires in COVID-19. About the study: From the United States, Italy and Spain came samples of acute and convalescent COVID-19.

The cohort comprised adults aged 18 to 89 years residing in 20 to 30 US areas. CDR1 and CDR2 from the germline V gene are SNHLY and FYNNEI. J gave up 11 bases and V 6 bases, and 10 bases lay outside the gene matches. This CDR3 region has 13 residues. Repertoires were generated with immunoSEQ multiplex PCR, while TCRdb's copy carries only in-frame clones and drops some. Found here are 190,000 or so clones, more than 80% of them singletons; the top ten hold about 9.3%. The clonotype comes from a man aged 35-49 years who had recovered from COVID-19. Sequencing was done on a sample of PBMCs or T cells enriched from blood (not recorded which). The gene calls are TRBV2 and TRBJ1-1; TRBD1 agrees at 9 bases. The CDR3 loop is CASSEILQGAAFF. CDR3 coding DNA: TGTGCCAGCAGCGAAATCTTACAGGGGGCGGCTTTCTTT.